Listed below are T cell receptor beta chains from one sample, sequenced in a study of blood T cell repertoires in COVID-19. The assay was immunoSEQ multiplex PCR, and TCRdb's table has in-frame clones only and misses some. Of over 200,000 clones detected, approximately 86% appear once; the ten largest clones hold approximately 4%. Input material: PBMCs or T cells enriched from blood (not recorded which). The receptor set was obtained from a woman aged 25 to 39 who had been exposed to COVID-19. The CDR3 runs from the conserved cysteine through the conserved F or W. Fields, in order: V gene, D gene, clone size, CDR3 length, J gene, CDR3 DNA, CDR3 protein. The D gene is left open where the match is weak. Not every row has a clone size; where given, it reads once, few, many or a size class.

TRBV6-5	TRBD1	NA	15	TRBJ1-3	TGTGCCAGCAGAAGGACAGGGGGCTCTGGAAACACCATATATTTT	CASRRTGGSGNTIYF
TRBV7-2	TRBD1	once	17	TRBJ2-2	TGTGCCAGCAGCCAGTTAAAGGACAGGGGGCCCACCGGGGAGCTGTTTTTT	CASSQLKDRGPTGELFF
TRBV3-1/TRBV3-2	TRBD1	NA	20	TRBJ2-4	TGTGCCAGCAGCCGCCTAGCGCCCGGGACAGGACCTCTAGCCAAAAACATTCAGTACTTC	CASSRLAPGTGPLAKNIQYF
TRBV7-9	TRBD1	NA	16	TRBJ1-6	TGTGCCAGCAGCCCCAGCTCCGGGACAGGAAATTCACCCCTCCACTTT	CASSPSSGTGNSPLHF
TRBV6-5	TRBD1	NA	14	TRBJ1-1	TGTGCCAGCAGTTACGACAGGGGCGGCACTGAAGCTTTCTTT	CASSYDRGGTEAFF
TRBV3-1/TRBV3-2	TRBD1	few	16	TRBJ1-1	TGTGCCAGCAGCCAAGACGGGGGACAGTATCGGCCTGAAGCTTTCTTT	CASSQDGGQYRPEAFF
TRBV5-1	NA	NA	14	TRBJ1-2	TGCGCCAGCAGCCGACAGAACCCAGAGTATGGCTACACCTTC	CASSRQNPEYGYTF
TRBV28	NA	NA	15	TRBJ1-6	TGTGCCAGCAGTTTTTTGTCGGGGAAGAATTCACCCCTCCACTTT	CASSFLSGKNSPLHF
TRBV12-3/TRBV12-4	NA	NA	12	TRBJ1-2	TGTGCCAGCAGTTGGGAGGGCTATGGCTACACCTTC	CASSWEGYGYTF
TRBV5-1	TRBD1	NA	14	TRBJ2-2	TGCGCCAGCAGCTTGGAGACAGGGGACGGGGAGCTGTTTTTT	CASSLETGDGELFF
TRBV29-1	NA	NA	15	TRBJ2-3	TGCAGCGCCGGCGATGTCACCACTAGCACAGATACGCAGTATTTT	CSAGDVTTSTDTQYF
TRBV10-3	NA	NA	15	TRBJ2-7	TGTGCCATCAGTGATGGGGGGAAAGGCGATTACGAGCAGTACTTC	CAISDGGKGDYEQYF
TRBV5-1	TRBD1	NA	15	TRBJ1-3	TGCGCCAGCAGCTTGGTACAGGGGTCTGGAAACACCATATATTTT	CASSLVQGSGNTIYF
TRBV2	NA	NA	15	TRBJ2-2	TGTGCCAGCAGCATCCGAGCGGGGAACACCGGGGAGCTGTTTTTT	CASSIRAGNTGELFF
TRBV25-1	NA	NA	13	TRBJ1-6	TGTGCCAGCAGTCTAACCGTAAATTCACCCCTCCACTTT	CASSLTVNSPLHF